Presented here are 18 T cell receptor beta chains from one specimen sequenced in a study of T cells expressing NK-cell markers. TCRdb reprocessed the 5' RACE reads and stores each CDR3 protein as one record, lacking DNA. The listing contains about 390,000 distinct CDR3 sequences. The sequenced sample was blood T cells: a sorted CD56 or NKG2C T cell subset, CD4+ or CD8+ T cells, or bulk PBMC T cells (not recorded which). Receptors were obtained from a woman in her forties or fifties in good health.

This rearrangement joins TRBV6-1 to TRBJ2-2. CDR1 is MNHNS and CDR2 is SASEGT in the germline V gene. The length of the CDR3 is 13 residues. This CDR3 reads CASKRGSTGELFF.

The chain couples TRBV18 to TRBJ1-5; with no DNA, the TCRdb D assignment of TRBD1 cannot be verified. This CDR3 spans 17 amino acids. The germline CDR1 and CDR2 sequences are KGHSH and LQKENI. The chain's CDR3 is CASSPPTGQGSNQPQHF.

The V gene is TRBV18, the J gene TRBJ2-5; as DNA is missing, the TRBD1 call by TCRdb cannot be tested. This CDR3 region has 15 residues. Germline V lookup: CDR1 KGHSH, CDR2 LQKENI. The CDR3 region is CASSPGGQGQETQYF.

The genes are TRBV10-2 and TRBJ1-1; TCRdb designates TRBD1, a call that cannot be tested without DNA. Germline V gives CDR1 WSHSY, CDR2 SAAADI. This CDR3 comprises 17 residues. CDR3: CASSERQGWTGVTEAFF.

The rearrangement joins TRBV9 to TRBJ2-1; the TRBD1 assignment by TCRdb is unverifiable without DNA. The CDR3 spans 16 residues. Germline lookup yields CDR1 SGDLS and CDR2 YYNGEE. CDR3 protein: CASSAAPAGLYNEQFF. The full variable domain, rest sourced from reference TRBV9 and TRBJ2-1, is DSGVTQTPKHLITATGQRVTLRCSPRSGDLSVYWYQQSLDQGLQFLIQYYNGEERAKGNILERFSAQQFPDLHSELNLSSLELGDSALYFCASSAAPAGLYNEQFFGPGTRLTVL.

V is TRBV5-1 and J is TRBJ2-7; as DNA is missing, the TRBD1 call by TCRdb cannot be tested. This CDR3 contains 14 residues. From germline, CDR1 is SGHRS and CDR2 YFSETQ. The CDR3 region is CASRPYRGTYEQYF.

CDR3 loop: CASSQRDFNHEQFF. This chain links TRBV3-1 with TRBJ2-1; TCRdb designates TRBD1, a call that cannot be tested without DNA. This CDR3 spans 14 amino acids. The germline V gene encodes CDR1 LGHDT and CDR2 YNNKEL (reference sequence).

The rearrangement uses TRBV6-1 and TRBJ2-1. This CDR3 is 16 amino acids long. Germline loops: CDR1 MNHNS, CDR2 SASEGT. The CDR3 sequence: CASTENSIPQHNEQFF.

The chain carries TRBV10-3 and TRBJ2-6. The CDR3 runs to 12 residues. Germline values: CDR1 ENHRY, CDR2 SYGVKD. The chain's CDR3 is CAILAGANVLTF.

The chain employs TRBV29-1 and TRBJ2-2; the D gene TCRdb calls, TRBD2, cannot be checked with no DNA. CDR3 size: 13 residues. CDR1 and CDR2 (germline): SQVTM, ANQGSEA. Here the CDR3 reads CSVMGLAFGELFF.

This chain uses TRBV7-9 with TRBJ2-1. The CDR3 is 15 amino acids. Germline V gene data show CDR1 as SEHNR and CDR2 as FQNEAQ (reference sequence). CDR3 sequence reads: CASSLDGGSYNEQFF.

The chain links TRBV20-1 to TRBJ2-1; there is no DNA to check the TCRdb D call of TRBD1. This CDR3 is built from 15 residues. Germline-derived CDR1 and CDR2 are DFQATT and SNEGSKA (reference sequence). The CDR3 loop reads CSARDRDRQINEQFF.

The J gene is TRBJ2-6, the V gene TRBV12-3 or TRBV12-4; the D gene TCRdb calls, TRBD2, cannot be checked with no DNA. This CDR3 comprises 17 residues. This CDR3 reads CASEGGGSRSGANVLTF.

The rearrangement links TRBV6-5 to TRBJ1-1. The germline V gene has CDR1 MNHEY and CDR2 SVGAGI. The CDR3 consists of 13 residues. Here the CDR3 reads CASRGWENTEAFF.

The chain is built from TRBV5-5 and TRBJ2-3; TCRdb names TRBD2, which stays unverified in the absence of DNA. CDR3 length: 15 amino acids. Germline values: CDR1 SGHKS, CDR2 YYEKEE (reference sequence). This chain's CDR3 is CASSLGLAGANTQYF.

CDR3 protein: CASGQGGETQYF. The J gene is TRBJ2-5, the V gene TRBV10-3; no DNA is available, so the TRBD1 call from TCRdb remains unchecked. CDR1 is ENHRY, CDR2 SYGVKD, per germline. This CDR3 contains 12 residues.

This chain joins TRBV4-1 and TRBJ2-1. The germline V gene encodes CDR1 MGHRA and CDR2 YSYEKL. The CDR3 extends over 16 amino acids. CDR3 loop: CASSQRHSGPYNEQFF.

The chain is built from TRBV20-1 and TRBJ2-6; TCRdb picks TRBD1, but there is no DNA to check that call. Germline assignment: CDR1 DFQATT and CDR2 SNEGSKA (reference sequence). The CDR3 runs to 15 residues. CDR3 region: CSAMSRVPGANVLTF.